This TCR beta chain is from a study of T cells in Graves' hyperthyroidism and ophthalmopathy. Study-level points and caveats: It was a median approximately 6.9 months before onset that the model predicted ophthalmopathy.

The V gene end was trimmed by 8 bases and the J gene end by 5 bases; junction bases not matched to a gene: 9. Germline CDR1 MNHEY, CDR2 SMNVEV (reference sequence). The CDR3 consists of 13 residues. For this clonotype: Its target is unknown.

TCR beta CDR3 regions were amplified from RNA transcripts. Carried out on the TCR CDR3, a first-round RT-PCR used the HTBI primer set. TCRdb processed the multiplex PCR reads anew with MiXCR; each CDR3 protein has one entry. The data hold about 520,000 distinct CDR3 sequences, with roughly a quarter observed a single time. The chain joins TRBV27 to TRBJ2-7, with 7 positions matching TRBD1. This receptor was identified in a woman younger than 45 with Graves' ophthalmopathy. Sequences were obtained from blood. CDR3 DNA: TGTGCCAGCGCGACAGGGACCTGGAACGAGCAGTACTTC. Translated, it gives CASATGTWNEQYF.